This T cell receptor beta chain appears in the sequencing data of a study of blood T cell repertoires in COVID-19. Study-wide context: COVID-19 samples collected from the United States, Italy and Spain covered acute and convalescent phases. The cDNA or gDNA used as material had been derived from T cells, B-cell-depleted T cells, or PBMCs.

With 4 bases clipped from V and 6 bases from J, the junction kept 5 bases outside the gene matches. Germline CDR1 reads MNHEY; CDR2 reads SVGAGI. The CDR3 has 14 residues. Per the study methods: The assay estimated nucleated cells by amplifying reference gene primers. The protocol was immunoSEQ multiplex PCR, while the TCRdb copy is restricted to in-frame clones and leaves out a portion. The DNA gave D and trimming, while V, J and clone size come from that table. The profile shows roughly 290,000 clones, 70% to 85% of them singletons. Enrollment of patients from Seattle took place during active infection, with longitudinal follow-up.

The chain uses TRBV6-5 and TRBJ1-2, with 10 bases identical to TRBD1. The receptor was derived from a human donor with COVID-19, enrolled during active disease. The donor label of this sample is uncertain. The sample was peripheral blood. The CDR3 sequence: CASSFDRGLNGYTF. The CDR3 nucleotides read TGTGCCAGCAGTTTCGACAGGGGGCTCAATGGCTACACCTTC.